This record concerns one T cell receptor beta chain sequence. This entry comes from a study of blood T cell repertoires in COVID-19. As for the study in general: The United States, Italy and Spain were the sources of the acute and convalescent COVID-19 samples. T cells, B-cell-depleted T cells, or PBMCs provided the cDNA or gDNA that served as material.

Authors' analysis steps: How many nucleated cells were present was estimated from reference gene primer amplification. Libraries were prepared by immunoSEQ multiplex PCR; TCRdb keeps only in-frame clonotypes and omits some of them. That table furnishes V, J and clone size, whereas the DNA furnished D and trimming. Of some 140,000 clones listed, roughly 83% are singletons. This sequence originates from a woman older than 75 with acute or convalescent COVID-19. Sequencing was performed on peripheral blood.

CDR3 DNA sequence: TGTGCCAGCAGCTACCGGGACAGGGGGTTAGGCGGCTACACCTTC. Protein product: CASSYRDRGLGGYTF. The genes are TRBV7-2 and TRBJ1-2; 11 bases line up with TRBD1. The V gene's germline CDR1 is SGHTA and CDR2 FQGNSA. The CDR3 totals 15 residues. Trimming took 4 bases from V and 8 from J; bases not matched to a gene: 9. Supplemented by reference TRBV7-2 and TRBJ1-2, the full variable domain reads GAGVSQSPSNKVTEKGKDVELRCDPISGHTALYWYRQSLGQGLEFLIYFQGNSAPDKSGLPSDRFSAERTGGSVSTLTIQRTQQEDSAVYLCASSYRDRGLGGYTFGSGTRLTVV.